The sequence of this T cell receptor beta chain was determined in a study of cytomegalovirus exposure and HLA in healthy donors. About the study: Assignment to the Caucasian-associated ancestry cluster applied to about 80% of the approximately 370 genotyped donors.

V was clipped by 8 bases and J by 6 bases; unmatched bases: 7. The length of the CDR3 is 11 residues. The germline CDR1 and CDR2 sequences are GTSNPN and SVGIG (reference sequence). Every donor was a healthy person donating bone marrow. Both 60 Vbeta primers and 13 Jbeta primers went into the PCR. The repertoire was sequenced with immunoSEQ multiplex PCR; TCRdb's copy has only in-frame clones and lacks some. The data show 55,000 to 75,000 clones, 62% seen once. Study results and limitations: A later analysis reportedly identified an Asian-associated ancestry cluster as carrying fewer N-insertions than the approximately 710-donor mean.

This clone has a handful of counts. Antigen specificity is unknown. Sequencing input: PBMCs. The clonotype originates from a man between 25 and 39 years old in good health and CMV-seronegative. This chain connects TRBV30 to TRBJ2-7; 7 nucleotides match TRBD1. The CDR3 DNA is TGTGCCAGACAGACAGGGCCCGAGCAGTACTTC. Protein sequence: CARQTGPEQYF.